This T cell receptor (beta chain) was found in a study of shared clonotypes between healthy human individuals. Study results and caveats: Naive subsets generally exceeded memory subsets in estimated richness.

The germline V gene has CDR1 SQVTM and CDR2 ANQGSEA. V lost 2 bases to trimming and J lost 8 bases, with 6 bases between them. This CDR3 region has 11 residues. This clone has just one count. No antigen is known for it. Sequencing used immunoSEQ multiplex PCR; TCRdb keeps in-frame clones, though not all of them. The data show approximately 2.3 million clones, approximately 95% seen once. The source of this sequence is a man aged 18 to 30 in good health. Some clones in this sample may be carry-over from other donors' samples. This chain uses TRBV29-1 with TRBJ1-4; D ambiguous. Material: naive CD4+ T cells from PBMCs. Subset given: CD45RA+ positively selected. The CDR3 sequence: CSVEKKEKLFF. The CDR3 bases are TGCAGCGTTGAAAAGAAGGAAAAACTGTTTTTT.